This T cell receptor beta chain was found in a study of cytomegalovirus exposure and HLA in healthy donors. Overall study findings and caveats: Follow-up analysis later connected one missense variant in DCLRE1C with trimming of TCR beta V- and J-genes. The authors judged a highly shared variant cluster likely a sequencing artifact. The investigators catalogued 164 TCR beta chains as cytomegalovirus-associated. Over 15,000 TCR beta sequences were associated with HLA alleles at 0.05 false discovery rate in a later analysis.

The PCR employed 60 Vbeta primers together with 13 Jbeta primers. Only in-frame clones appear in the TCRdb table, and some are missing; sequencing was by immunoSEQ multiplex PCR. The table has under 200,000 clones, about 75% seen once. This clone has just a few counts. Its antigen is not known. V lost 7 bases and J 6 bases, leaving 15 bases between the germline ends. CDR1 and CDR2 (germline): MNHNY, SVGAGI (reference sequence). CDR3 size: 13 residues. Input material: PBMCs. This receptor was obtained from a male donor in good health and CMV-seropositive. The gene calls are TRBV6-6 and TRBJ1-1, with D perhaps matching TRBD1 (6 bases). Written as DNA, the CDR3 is TGTGCCAGCATCCTACAGGGCCTCCCTGAAGCTTTCTTT. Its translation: CASILQGLPEAFF.